Below, 8 T cell receptor beta chains from the same sample are listed, as sequenced in a study of OX40 agonist ivuxolimab in advanced cancers. The library was generated by the immunoSEQ multiplex PCR assay. This is the immuneACCESS table as TCRdb keeps it, with only in-frame sequences that have V and J called. A part of the clones is gone; compared with another copy, unresolved V genes explain less than half, and the rest is unexplained. This sample holds several thousand clones; 70% were observed only once. Of the sample, about three fifths falls within the top ten clones. Sequencing used CD4+ or CD8+ T cells sorted from blood, obtained in a trial of the OX40 agonist ivuxolimab. These receptors were taken from an adult with an advanced solid tumor such as melanoma, head and neck, liver or kidney cancer.

The V and J genes are TRBV28 and TRBJ2-3; no clear D gene. Germline values: CDR1 MDHEN, CDR2 SYDVKM. V lost 8 bases to trimming and J lost 2 bases, with 14 bases between them. This CDR3 has 14 amino acids. CDR3 sequence: CASCGSLITDTQYF. The CDR3, as DNA: TGTGCCAGCTGTGGCAGTCTGATCACAGATACGCAGTATTTT.

The V gene is TRBV4-1, the J gene TRBJ2-1; D perhaps matches TRBD2 (6 bases). Trimming took off 5 bases at V and 5 bases at J, with 13 bases between the two ends. The CDR3 extends over 14 amino acids. Germline V gene lookup returns CDR1 MGHRA and CDR2 YSYEKL. The CDR3 reads CASSFRAGHNEQFF. Written as DNA, the CDR3 is TGCGCCAGCAGCTTCCGGGCGGGACACAATGAGCAGTTCTTC.

The chain joins TRBV27 to TRBJ1-2; D ambiguous. V lost 5 bases to trimming and J lost 0 bases, with 16 bases between them. CDR3 length: 16 amino acids. Germline V gene sequence: CDR1 MNHEY, CDR2 SMNVEV (reference sequence). The DNA for the CDR3 is TGTGCCAGCAGTCCGAGGGAGCAACCTTCTAACTATGGCTACACCTTC. Its protein is CASSPREQPSNYGYTF.

This chain connects TRBV9 to TRBJ2-1; D is unclear. There are 12 residues in the CDR3. The V gene's germline CDR1 is SGDLS and CDR2 YYNGEE. V lost 2 bases and J 5 bases, leaving 5 bases between the germline ends. CDR3 sequence (DNA): TGTGCCAGCAGCGTTCCTAACAATGAGCAGTTCTTC. It yields the protein CASSVPNNEQFF. Complete variable domain (other parts from reference TRBV9 and TRBJ2-1): DSGVTQTPKHLITATGQRVTLRCSPRSGDLSVYWYQQSLDQGLQFLIQYYNGEERAKGNILERFSAQQFPDLHSELNLSSLELGDSALYFCASSVPNNEQFFGPGTRLTVL.

This clone was seen once. The chain couples TRBV20-1 to TRBJ1-2; D unclear. V was clipped by 6 bases and J by 10 bases, with 12 bases between them. CDR1 is DFQATT and CDR2 is SNEGSKA in the germline V gene (reference sequence). The CDR3 has 10 amino acids. CDR3 loop: CSAEWGDYTF. The CDR3 DNA reads TGCAGTGCGGAGTGGGGAGACTACACCTTC.

The V call is TRBV2, the J call TRBJ1-1; TRBD1 agrees at 7 bases. The CDR3 length is 13 residues. Germline CDR1 and CDR2: SNHLY and FYNNEI. J was trimmed by 7 bases and V by 2 bases; bases with no gene match: 4. For the CDR3, the DNA is TGTGCCAGCAGTGAATGGGGACAGTATGAAGCTTTCTTT. Amino acid sequence: CASSEWGQYEAFF.

This clone has a single count. The chain links TRBV29-1 to TRBJ2-2; the D is unclear. Trimming stripped 5 bases from V and 7 bases from J, with 5 bases between. This CDR3 region has 10 residues. Germline CDR1 reads SQVTM; CDR2 reads ANQGSEA. The chain's CDR3 is CSVWIGELFF. For the CDR3, the DNA is TGCAGCGTTTGGATCGGGGAGCTGTTTTTT.

The rearrangement links TRBV27 to TRBJ2-1; D not certain. The germline V gene encodes CDR1 MNHEY and CDR2 SMNVEV (reference sequence). Between the trimmed V and J ends, which lost 3 bases and 2 bases, there was a span of 8 bases. The CDR3 contains 14 residues. The chain's CDR3 is CASSFQGPYNEQFF. The DNA of the CDR3 is TGTGCCAGCAGTTTCCAAGGTCCCTACAATGAGCAGTTCTTC.